This T cell receptor beta chain was found in a study of blood T cell repertoires in COVID-19. Study context: Spain, Italy and the United States supplied samples that represented acute and convalescent COVID-19.

Libraries were prepared by immunoSEQ multiplex PCR; TCRdb keeps only in-frame clonotypes and omits some of them. The sample shows 250,000 to 300,000 clones, 75% to 90% of them seen only once. Germline V CDR1 and CDR2: SEHNR, FQNEAQ (reference sequence). Trimming pared 4 bases from V and 3 bases from J, leaving 10 bases between. This CDR3 has 13 amino acids. While infection was still active, Seattle patients were enrolled and then followed longitudinally. This clonotype was obtained from a woman aged 45-65 years with COVID-19, enrolled during active disease. The V call is TRBV7-9, the J call TRBJ2-7; TRBD1 is a possible D gene (5 bases). The sample comprised peripheral blood. CDR3 in amino acids: CASSYQGDYEQYF. As DNA, the CDR3 is TGTGCCAGCAGCTATCAGGGCGACTACGAGCAGTACTTC.